The 4 T cell receptor delta chains below were found in one sample sequenced in a study of gamma-delta T cells after stem cell transplantation. TCRdb ran CATT on the RT-PCR reads. The top ten clones hold roughly 6% of a sample with more than 7,000 delta-chain clones, about 14% of them seen once. Specimen: gamma-delta T cells. All receptors come from a human donor. It is not recorded whose cells these are; they may come from a transplant donor.

The chain has TRDV3 and TRDJ1; 12 nucleotides align to TRDD3. V shed 1 base and J 1 base; nucleotides not matched to a gene: 10. Germline V CDR1 and CDR2: TVYSNPD, GDNSRS (reference sequence). This CDR3 region has 17 residues. The CDR3 sequence is CAFTGVLGDTFTDKLIF. The CDR3 DNA follows: TGTGCCTTTACGGGGGTACTGGGGGATACCTTCACCGATAAACTCATCTTT.

Regarding this clone: With a much larger clone just one base away, this may be a read error. This same CDR3 is encoded by further DNA sequences in the sample. V and J are TRDV2 and TRDJ3, with TRDD3 as a possible D gene (5 bases). Germline V gives CDR1 GEAIGNYY, CDR2 EKD. This CDR3 comprises 17 residues. CDR3 sequence (DNA): TGTGCCTGTGACACCGTTCGGAGCTCCTGGGACACCCGACAGATGTTCTTC. It specifies CACDTVRSSWDTRQMFF.

Details on this clone: A much larger clone is a single base away; this may be a read error. The chain employs TRDV2 and TRDJ3, with 8 bases aligning to TRDD3. CDR1 and CDR2 (germline): GEAIGNYY, EKD. The CDR3 is 18 residues long. The CDR3 spells CARDTGIRRYWDTRQMFF. The CDR3 coding sequence is TGTGCCCGTGACACCGGGATACGCAGATACTGGGACACCCGACAGATGTTTTTC.

A few counts support this clone. A much larger clone differs by one base, so this may be a read error. This rearrangement joins TRDV1 to TRDJ2; D is possibly TRDD3 (6 bases). The CDR3 sequence is 12 residues long. In germline, CDR1 is TSWWSYY, CDR2 QGS. The CDR3 region is CAPGDLTAQLFF. The DNA for the CDR3 is TGTGCTCCTGGGGATTTGACAGCACAACTCTTCTTT.